This T cell receptor (beta chain) came from a study of molecular identifiers for immune sequencing clone quantification. Study results and caveats: Over 99% of effector molecules, yet under 1% of naive-cell molecules, were held by clones above 20 RNA copies.

A CD8+CD4-CCR7+CD45RA+ phenotype served as the sorting definition for naive CD8 T cells. This clonotype has at least ten counts. Its antigen is undetermined. A single record per CDR3 protein comes from TCRdb applying MiXCR to the PCR reads. The sample lists approximately 500,000 distinct CDR3 sequences, around 23% occurring once. This CDR3 has 15 residues. V shed 3 bases and J shed 0 bases, with 10 bases lying between them. Per the germline V gene, CDR1 is LNHDA and CDR2 is SQIVND (reference sequence). The chain has TRBV19 and TRBJ2-3, with D uncertain. The sample consisted of naive CD8+ T cells from blood, with Jurkat cell RNA spiked in. This sample's subset: FACS-sorted CD8+CD4-CCR7+CD45RA+ naive T cells. This receptor was taken from a human donor in good health. Some libraries in this study had Jurkat cell RNA spiked in. CDR3 amino acids: CASSMMSTSTDTQYF. The CDR3 DNA is TGTGCCAGTAGTATGATGTCTACTAGCACAGATACGCAGTATTTT. Complete variable domain (other parts from reference TRBV19 and TRBJ2-3): DGGITQSPKYLFRKEGQNVTLSCEQNLNHDAMYWYRQDPGQGLRLIYYSQIVNDFQKGDIAEGYSVSREKKESFPLTVTSAQKNPTAFYLCASSMMSTSTDTQYFGPGTRLTVL.